A selection of T cell receptor beta chains follows, all from one sample in a study of blood T cell repertoires in COVID-19. TCRdb keeps only in-frame clones here, not all; method: immunoSEQ multiplex PCR. The sample comprises some 56,000 clones, around 81% of which are singletons, and approximately 30% rests with the top ten. The sample consisted of peripheral blood. The receptors were gathered from an elderly woman with active or convalescent COVID-19. CDR3s include the opening cysteine and the closing phenylalanine or tryptophan. D genes are given only for firm matches. The size of a clone is reported for some rows only, either as once, few or many, or as a class for expanded clones.

CDR3,DNA,J,D,length,size,V
CASSQSSDYGYTF,TGTGCCAGCAGCCAATCTTCAGACTATGGCTACACCTTC,TRBJ1-2,.,13,.,TRBV4-2
CASSEALLNGQPGYTF,TGTGCCAGCAGTGAAGCGCTACTAAATGGACAGCCTGGCTACACCTTC,TRBJ1-2,.,16,.,TRBV2
CASSQGVPGTLINYGYTF,TGTGCCAGCAGCCAAGGGGTCCCCGGGACACTCATTAACTATGGCTACACCTTC,TRBJ1-2,.,18,.,TRBV7-8
CSVEGEGNYGYTF,TGCAGCGTTGAAGGGGAGGGGAACTATGGCTACACCTTC,TRBJ1-2,.,13,.,TRBV29-1
CASRSGQGGSPLHF,TGTGCCAGCAGATCGGGACAGGGAGGTTCACCCCTCCACTTT,TRBJ1-6,TRBD1,14,.,TRBV28
CASSPTGGDTQYF,TGTGCCAGTAGCCCGACCGGGGGAGATACGCAGTATTTT,TRBJ2-3,.,13,.,TRBV19
CSVRDSPNTEAFF,TGCAGCGTCCGGGACAGCCCGAACACTGAAGCTTTCTTT,TRBJ1-1,TRBD1,13,.,TRBV29-1
CASSPAGGLSGELFF,TGTGCCAGCAGCCCAGCGGGGGGGCTTTCCGGGGAGCTGTTTTTT,TRBJ2-2,TRBD2,15,.,TRBV4-2
CASSRTRGSNYGYTF,TGTGCCAGCAGCCGCACCAGGGGGTCTAACTATGGCTACACCTTC,TRBJ1-2,TRBD1,15,.,TRBV28
CASSLATGALDTIYF,TGTGCCAGCAGCTTAGCCACAGGGGCTCTGGACACCATATATTTT,TRBJ1-3,TRBD1,15,once,TRBV7-8
CASSLDRVGQDAFF,TGTGCCAGCAGCTTAGATCGGGTGGGGCAGGACGCTTTCTTT,TRBJ1-1,.,14,few,TRBV11-2
CASSLGTSYEQYF,TGTGCCAGCAGTTTGGGCACCAGTTACGAGCAGTACTTC,TRBJ2-7,.,13,.,TRBV28
CASSDSGGSSYNEQFF,TGTGCCAGCAGTGACTCGGGGGGGAGCTCCTACAATGAGCAGTTCTTC,TRBJ2-1,TRBD2,16,.,TRBV6-4
CASSPRQLSSYNSPLHF,TGTGCCAGCTCACCAAGACAATTAAGCTCCTATAATTCACCCCTCCACTTT,TRBJ1-6,.,17,.,TRBV18
CASSEWPRGMNTEAFF,TGTGCCAGCAGTGAGTGGCCCCGGGGGATGAACACTGAAGCTTTCTTT,TRBJ1-1,.,16,.,TRBV6-1
CSVETGMNTEAFF,TGCAGCGTTGAAACAGGGATGAACACTGAAGCTTTCTTT,TRBJ1-1,.,13,.,TRBV29-1
CASSKGTGDEQYF,TGTGCCAGCAGCAAAGGGACAGGGGACGAGCAGTACTTC,TRBJ2-7,TRBD1,13,.,TRBV9
CASSMSGLNYNEQFF,TGTGCCAGCAGCATGAGCGGTTTGAACTACAATGAGCAGTTCTTC,TRBJ2-1,.,15,.,TRBV9
CASSLGGGGNEQFF,TGTGCCAGCAGCCTTGGGGGCGGGGGCAATGAGCAGTTCTTC,TRBJ2-1,.,14,.,TRBV11-3
CASSTSGLAGGETQYF,TGTGCCAGCAGCACCTCGGGACTAGCGGGGGGAGAGACCCAGTACTTC,TRBJ2-5,TRBD2,16,.,TRBV7-2
CASSLSAGVVTEAFF,TGTGCCAGCAGTTTATCAGCAGGGGTAGTAACTGAAGCTTTCTTT,TRBJ1-1,.,15,.,TRBV27
CASSAGAGTGGYTIYF,TGTGCCAGCAGCGCGGGGGCCGGGACAGGGGGATACACCATATATTTT,TRBJ1-3,TRBD1,16,.,TRBV13
CASSPGQGLMNTEAFF,TGTGCCAGCTCACCAGGCCAGGGACTCATGAACACTGAAGCTTTCTTT,TRBJ1-1,.,16,.,TRBV18
CSALGQGETQYF,TGCAGCGCCCTGGGACAGGGAGAGACCCAGTACTTC,TRBJ2-5,TRBD1,12,.,TRBV29-1
CASSSLRGLGTEAFF,TGCGCCAGCAGCTCCCTCAGGGGGCTGGGCACTGAAGCTTTCTTT,TRBJ1-1,TRBD1,15,once,TRBV5-1
CASSKGGAWGSQAYEQYF,TGTGCCAGCAGCAAGGGTGGGGCATGGGGATCCCAAGCCTACGAGCAGTACTTC,TRBJ2-7,.,18,.,TRBV21-1
CASSPLGQKLYGYTF,TGTGCCAGCAGCCCACTGGGACAGAAACTCTATGGCTACACCTTC,TRBJ1-2,TRBD1,15,.,TRBV4-2
CASSVGTASTEAFF,TGTGCCAGCTCCGTCGGGACAGCTTCCACTGAAGCTTTCTTT,TRBJ1-1,TRBD1,14,.,TRBV18
CASSSRQGSNSPLHF,TGTGCCAGCAGTTCTCGACAGGGATCTAATTCACCCCTCCACTTT,TRBJ1-6,TRBD1,15,.,TRBV28
CSASLGGGTDTQYF,TGCAGTGCTAGTCTGGGGGGGGGCACAGATACGCAGTATTTT,TRBJ2-3,TRBD2,14,.,TRBV20-1
CASSEGGHSPLHF,TGTGCCAGCAGTGAGGGGGGGCATTCACCCCTCCACTTT,TRBJ1-6,.,13,.,TRBV2
CASSIMGGADQPQHF,TGTGCCAGTAGTATTATGGGGGGGGCGGATCAGCCCCAGCATTTT,TRBJ1-5,.,15,.,TRBV19
CASSMGRGGAQETQYF,TGTGCCAGCAGCATGGGGCGCGGGGGGGCCCAAGAGACCCAGTACTTC,TRBJ2-5,TRBD2,16,.,TRBV3-1/TRBV3-2
CASSPNDRVYEQYF,TGTGCCAGCTCACCGAATGACAGGGTCTACGAGCAGTACTTC,TRBJ2-7,TRBD1,14,.,TRBV18
CASSLTGGQGSQPQHF,TGTGCCAGCAGCTTAACCGGGGGGCAGGGCAGTCAGCCCCAGCATTTT,TRBJ1-5,.,16,.,TRBV7-6
CASSGAVGNQPQHF,TGTGCCAGTAGTGGGGCGGTCGGCAATCAGCCCCAGCATTTT,TRBJ1-5,.,14,once,TRBV19
CASSIADRGGYYGYTF,TGTGCCAGTAGTATTGCCGACAGGGGAGGGTACTATGGCTACACCTTC,TRBJ1-2,TRBD1,16,.,TRBV19
CASSLAGGPGSTDTQYF,TGTGCCAGCAGCTTAGCGGGGGGGCCTGGAAGCACAGATACGCAGTATTTT,TRBJ2-3,.,17,.,TRBV7-2
CSVAHQEGNTEAFF,TGCAGCGTTGCCCACCAGGAGGGGAACACTGAAGCTTTCTTT,TRBJ1-1,.,14,.,TRBV29-1